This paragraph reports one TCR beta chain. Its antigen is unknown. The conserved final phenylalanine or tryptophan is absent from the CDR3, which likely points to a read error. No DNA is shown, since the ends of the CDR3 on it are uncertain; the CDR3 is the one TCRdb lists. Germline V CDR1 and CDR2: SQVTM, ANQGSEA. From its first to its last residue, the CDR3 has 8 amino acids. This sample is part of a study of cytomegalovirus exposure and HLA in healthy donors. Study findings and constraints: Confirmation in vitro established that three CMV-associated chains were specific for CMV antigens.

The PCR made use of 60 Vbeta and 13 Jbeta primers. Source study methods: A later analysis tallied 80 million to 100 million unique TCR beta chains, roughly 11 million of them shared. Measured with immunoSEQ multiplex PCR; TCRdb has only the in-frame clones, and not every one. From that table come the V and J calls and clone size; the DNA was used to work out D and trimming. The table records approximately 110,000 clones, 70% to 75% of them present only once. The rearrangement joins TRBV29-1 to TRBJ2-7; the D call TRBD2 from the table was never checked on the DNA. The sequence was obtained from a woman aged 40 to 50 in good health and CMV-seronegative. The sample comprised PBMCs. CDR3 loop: CSVELTPK.